The 21 T cell receptor beta chains below all came from one sample that was sequenced in a study of breast tumors, draining lymph nodes, adjacent tissues. TCRdb reprocessed the multiplex PCR reads via MiXCR and lists one record per CDR3 protein. The sample lists fewer than 250,000 distinct CDR3 sequences, about 34% occurring once. Axillary draining lymph nodes of breast cancer patients supplied the node samples. Source material: axillary lymph node tissue. The receptors stem from a female donor with breast cancer. Some clones in this sample may be carry-over from other donors' samples.

This clonotype was observed once. V usage is TRBV20-1 and J usage is TRBJ2-6; TRBD2 matches 7 bases. Per the germline V gene, CDR1 is DFQATT and CDR2 is SNEGSKA (reference sequence). The length of the CDR3 is 16 residues. J lost 4 bases, V lost 0 bases, and 6 bases had no gene match. CDR3 nucleotides: TGCAGTGCTAGAGAAGGGAGCGGGATCGGGGCCAACGTCCTGACTTTC. Protein sequence: CSAREGSGIGANVLTF.

This clonotype was observed many times. This sequence joins TRBV6-2 or TRBV6-3 and TRBJ2-7; D unresolved. CDR1 and CDR2 from the germline V gene are MNHEY and SVGEGT. This CDR3 has 12 amino acids. With 0 bases removed from V and 6 bases from J, the gap between germline ends came to 6 bases. CDR3 region: CASSYSRFEQYF. The CDR3 DNA reads TGTGCCAGCAGTTACTCTAGGTTCGAGCAGTACTTC.

This clonotype has ten or more counts. The rearrangement joins TRBV6-5 to TRBJ1-5, with D possibly matching TRBD1 (6 bases). V gave up 5 bases and J gave up 2 bases, with 13 bases separating them. The CDR3 length is 15 residues. Germline-derived CDR1 and CDR2 are MNHEY and SVGAGI. The CDR3 coding sequence is TGTGCCAGCAGTCCCACAGGGATAGGCAATCAGCCCCAGCATTTT. As protein: CASSPTGIGNQPQHF.

This clonotype has ten or more counts. V is TRBV5-6 and J is TRBJ2-7, with D maybe TRBD1 (6 bases). Trimming took off 4 bases at V and 6 bases at J, with 20 bases between the two ends. CDR1 is SGHDT, CDR2 YYEEEE, per germline. CDR3 length: 15 residues. CDR3 loop: CASSLPGTKDSEQYF. The CDR3 DNA reads as TGTGCCAGCAGCCTTCCCGGGACAAAAGACTCCGAGCAGTACTTC.

This clonotype has ten or more counts. The gene calls are TRBV6-2 or TRBV6-3 and TRBJ2-1; 14 bases are shared with TRBD2. Germline values: CDR1 MNHEY, CDR2 SVGEGT. V gave up 5 bases and J gave up 6 bases; unmatched junction bases: 6. This CDR3 contains 16 residues. The CDR3 nucleotides read TGTGCCAGCAGTCGCCGGACTAGCGGGAGGTCCAATGAGCAGTTCTTC. This translates into CASSRRTSGRSNEQFF.

The chain's CDR3 is CASSLSGGAEAFF. The DNA for the CDR3 is TGTGCCAGCAGTTTAAGTGGCGGGGCTGAAGCTTTCTTT. J is TRBJ1-1 and V is TRBV12-3 or TRBV12-4; D uncertain. The CDR3 runs 13 residues. V lost 2 bases to trimming and J lost 6 bases, with 10 bases between them.

In this sample, this clonotype turned up many times. This rearrangement joins TRBV28 to TRBJ2-5, with 12 bases fitting TRBD1. V lost 3 bases and J lost 7; bases outside the gene matches: 6. CDR1 and CDR2 (germline): MDHEN, SYDVKM. The CDR3 covers 15 residues. This chain's CDR3 is CASSFGTGGAATQYF. For the CDR3, the DNA is TGTGCCAGCAGTTTTGGGACAGGGGGCGCAGCGACCCAGTACTTC.

The table lists this clonotype with many counts. V gene TRBV3-1 combines with J gene TRBJ1-2, with 8 bases identical to TRBD1. CDR1 and CDR2 (germline): LGHDT, YNNKEL (reference sequence). This CDR3 is built from 14 residues. Trimming cost V 4 bases and J 5 bases; bases outside gene matches: 6. The CDR3 DNA reads as TGTGCCAGCAGCCGGACAGGGCGGTCTTATGGCTACACCTTC. It encodes CASSRTGRSYGYTF.

The chain is built from TRBV7-2 and TRBJ2-6; the D gene is possibly TRBD1 (6 bases). The CDR3 spans 16 residues. From germline, CDR1 is SGHTA and CDR2 FQGNSA. Trimming took 5 bases from V and 0 from J, leaving 11 bases between them. CDR3 DNA sequence: TGTGCCAGCAGCGAAGGACAGATCTCTGGGGCCAACGTCCTGACTTTC. Residues: CASSEGQISGANVLTF.

V is TRBV20-1 and J is TRBJ2-3; 11 positions match TRBD2. The germline V gene encodes CDR1 DFQATT and CDR2 SNEGSKA (reference sequence). The CDR3 contains 14 residues. V shed 5 bases and J 4 bases; nucleotides not matched to a gene: 5. CDR3 sequence (DNA): TGCAGTGCTTGGACTAGCGGGCTCGCAGATACGCAGTATTTT. Translation: CSAWTSGLADTQYF.

This clonotype was detected many times. The rearrangement uses TRBV10-3 and TRBJ1-2; TRBD1 is a possible D gene (5 bases). The CDR3 has 13 amino acids. Trimming shortened V by 3 bases and J by 5 bases, and 10 bases separated the two germline ends. The germline V gene encodes CDR1 ENHRY and CDR2 SYGVKD. The CDR3 protein is CAISEGVGYGYTF. DNA of the CDR3: TGTGCCATCAGTGAAGGGGTCGGATATGGCTACACCTTC.

CDR3 in DNA: TGTGCCTGGAGTCTTGATTATAGACAGGGGGGGGAAAAACTGTTTTTT. Its protein product is CAWSLDYRQGGEKLFF. The gene calls are TRBV30 and TRBJ1-4, with TRBD1 matching 9 bases. Trimming cost V 2 bases and J 8 bases; bases outside gene matches: 12. This CDR3 comprises 16 residues. Germline values: CDR1 GTSNPN, CDR2 SVGIG (reference sequence).

This clonotype was recorded many times. The chain is built from TRBV5-1 and TRBJ2-5; D might be TRBD1 or TRBD2, each matching 6 bases. CDR3 length equals 15 residues. Germline loops: CDR1 SGHRS, CDR2 YFSETQ. The germline V and J ends were trimmed by 1 base and 1 base, with 11 bases remaining between them. The CDR3 nucleotides read TGCGCCAGCAGCTTGAAGGGGGGTGGCCAAGAGACCCAGTACTTC. It yields the protein CASSLKGGGQETQYF.

This clonotype was seen at least ten times. The J gene is TRBJ2-3, the V gene TRBV9; the D gene is possibly TRBD2 (5 bases). V was shortened by 0 bases and J by 1 base, with 9 bases between the two germline ends. The CDR3 spans 15 residues. CDR1 and CDR2 (germline): SGDLS, YYNGEE. The CDR3 region has the DNA TGTGCCAGCAGCGTAGGACACGGGGGCACAGATACGCAGTATTTT. It encodes CASSVGHGGTDTQYF.

The rearrangement joins TRBV5-1 to TRBJ2-1; TRBD1 aligns across 10 bases. The CDR3 covers 13 residues. Losses at the gene ends were 6 bases for V and 8 bases for J; bases not matched to a gene: 5. Germline lookup yields CDR1 SGHRS and CDR2 YFSETQ. The chain's CDR3 is CASKGTGVYEQFF. The CDR3 nucleotides read TGCGCCAGCAAGGGGACAGGGGTGTATGAGCAGTTCTTC. The entire variable domain, with the rest obtained from reference TRBV5-1 and TRBJ2-1, is as follows: KAGVTQTPRYLIKTRGQQVTLSCSPISGHRSVSWYQQTPGQGLQFLFEYFSETQRNKGNFPGRFSGRQFSNSRSEMNVSTLELGDSALYLCASKGTGVYEQFFGPGTRLTVL.

Many counts were recorded for this clonotype. This chain joins TRBV14 and TRBJ1-2; perhaps TRBD1 as D (6 bases). The germline V gene has CDR1 SGHDN and CDR2 FVKESK. CDR3 size: 13 residues. With 4 bases removed from V and 6 bases from J, the gap between germline ends came to 12 bases. CDR3 bases: TGTGCCAGCAGCCCCCGGTCAGGGGATGGCTACACCTTC. Protein: CASSPRSGDGYTF. The full variable domain, in which reference TRBV14 and TRBJ1-2 provide the parts outside the CDR3, is EAGVTQFPSHSVIEKGQTVTLRCDPISGHDNLYWYRRVMGKEIKFLLHFVKESKQDESGMPNNRFLAERTGGTYSTLKVQPAELEDSGVYFCASSPRSGDGYTFGSGTRLTVV.

This clonotype was recorded many times. The chain couples TRBV12-3 or TRBV12-4 to TRBJ1-6; D is perhaps TRBD1 (5 bases). CDR3 size: 14 residues. V gave up 3 bases and J gave up 9 bases, with 12 bases separating them. The CDR3 protein is CASSFQQGRSPLHF. The CDR3 DNA is TGTGCCAGCAGTTTCCAGCAGGGACGTTCACCCCTCCACTTT.

This clonotype was observed at least ten times. The chain joins TRBV15 to TRBJ2-3, with a possible D match to TRBD1 (5 bases). The CDR3 runs 14 residues. Germline V gene sequence: CDR1 LNHNV, CDR2 YYDKDF (reference sequence). Trimming took off 3 bases at V and 1 base at J, with 8 bases between the two ends. Here the CDR3 DNA reads TGTGCCACCAGCAGGGGCAGGGGCACAGATACGCAGTATTTT. As protein: CATSRGRGTDTQYF.

This clonotype was counted many times. This may come from a read error, since a much larger clone is one base off. This chain uses TRBV7-9 with TRBJ1-6, with TRBD1 matching 10 bases. Germline CDR1 reads SEHNR; CDR2 reads FQNEAQ (reference sequence). The CDR3 covers 18 residues. The CDR3 nucleotides read TGTGCCAGCAGTGCGGGACAGGGGATTAGCTCCTATAATCCACCCCTCCACTTT. This sequence encodes CASSAGQGISSYNPPLHF.

This rearrangement joins TRBV2 to TRBJ2-1; no definite D call. V lost 9 bases to trimming and J lost 8 bases, with 20 bases between them. Germline V lookup: CDR1 SNHLY, CDR2 FYNNEI. This CDR3 comprises 14 residues. The CDR3 DNA is TGTGCCAGTGATGCACGTAGTGGAGTGGATGAGCAGTTCTTC. Its protein product is CASDARSGVDEQFF.

The CDR3 reads CASSYSTGSETQYF. CDR3 DNA: TGTGCCAGCAGTTACTCGACGGGATCAGAGACCCAGTACTTC. The rearrangement joins TRBV6-2 or TRBV6-3 to TRBJ2-5; TRBD2 is a possible D gene (5 bases). This CDR3 region has 14 residues. Trimming removed 0 bases from V and 4 bases from J, with 9 bases in between. Germline values: CDR1 MNHEY, CDR2 SVGEGT.